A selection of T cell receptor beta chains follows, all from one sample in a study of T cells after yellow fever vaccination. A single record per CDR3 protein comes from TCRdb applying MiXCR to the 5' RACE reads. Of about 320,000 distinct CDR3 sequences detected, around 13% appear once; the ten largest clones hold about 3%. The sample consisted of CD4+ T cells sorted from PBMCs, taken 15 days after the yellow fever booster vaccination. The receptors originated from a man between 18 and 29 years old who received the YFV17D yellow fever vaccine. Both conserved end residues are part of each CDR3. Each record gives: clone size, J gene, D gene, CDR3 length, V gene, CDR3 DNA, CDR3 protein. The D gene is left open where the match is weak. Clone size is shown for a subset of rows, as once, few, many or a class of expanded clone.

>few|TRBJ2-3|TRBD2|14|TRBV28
TGTGCCAGCGAGGACGGCGGGGGGGTCGATACGCAGTATTTT
CASEDGGGVDTQYF
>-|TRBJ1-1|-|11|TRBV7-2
TGTGCCAGCAGAAGAAGCACTGAAGCTTTCTTT
CASRRSTEAFF
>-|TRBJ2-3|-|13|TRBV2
TGTGCCAGCAAGCTTGACTACACAGATACGCAGTATTTT
CASKLDYTDTQYF
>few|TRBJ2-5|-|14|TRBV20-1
TGCAGTGCTAGATTTCCCAGGGTCCAAGAGACCCAGTACTTC
CSARFPRVQETQYF
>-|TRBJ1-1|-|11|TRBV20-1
TGCAGTGCTCGCAAGAACACTGAAGCTTTCTTT
CSARKNTEAFF
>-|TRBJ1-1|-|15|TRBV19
TGTGCCAGTAGTAGGGGTCCGGCGATGAACACTGAAGCTTTCTTT
CASSRGPAMNTEAFF
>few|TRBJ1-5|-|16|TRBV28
TGTGCCAGCAGTTTTTCGGCGCGGGCCAATAGACAGCCCCAGCATTTT
CASSFSARANRQPQHF
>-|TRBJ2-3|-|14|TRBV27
TGTGCCAGCAGTCGCCGGGACGTCACAGATACGCAGTATTTT
CASSRRDVTDTQYF
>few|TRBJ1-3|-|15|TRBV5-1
TGCGCCAGCAATCCAGGAGGGATGAACGGAAACACCATATATTTT
CASNPGGMNGNTIYF
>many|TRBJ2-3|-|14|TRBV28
TGTGCCAGCAGTACCACAGGGACCACAGATACGCAGTATTTT
CASSTTGTTDTQYF
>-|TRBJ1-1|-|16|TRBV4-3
TGCGCCAGCAGCCAAGACCTCCGGGACACAAACACTGAAGCTTTCTTT
CASSQDLRDTNTEAFF
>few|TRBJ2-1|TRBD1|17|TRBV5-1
TGCGCCAGCAGCAGAATTACCGGGACAGTCTCCTACAATGAGCAGTTCTTC
CASSRITGTVSYNEQFF
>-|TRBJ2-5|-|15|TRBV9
TGTGCCAGCAGCGCCGGACATCAGCCCCAAGAGACCCAGTACTTC
CASSAGHQPQETQYF
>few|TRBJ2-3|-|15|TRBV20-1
TGCAGTGCTAGCCATCACATCTCTGAGGGGGATACGCAGTATTTT
CSASHHISEGDTQYF
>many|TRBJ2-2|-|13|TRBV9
TGTGCCAGCAGCTTCCTCGGCACCGGGGAGCTGTTTTTT
CASSFLGTGELFF
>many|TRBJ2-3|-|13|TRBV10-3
TGTGCCATCACGGGGTCTAGCACAGATACGCAGTATTTT
CAITGSSTDTQYF
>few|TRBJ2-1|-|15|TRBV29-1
TGCAGCGTTGACCCCTTGGGGAGCTCCTACAATGAGCAGTTCTTC
CSVDPLGSSYNEQFF
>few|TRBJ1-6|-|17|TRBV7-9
TGTGCCAGCCGAAGCTATTGGGGGAGCTCCTATAATTCACCCCTCCACTTT
CASRSYWGSSYNSPLHF
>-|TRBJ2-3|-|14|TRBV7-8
TGTGCCAGCAGCTTAATGCCTGGTACAGATACGCAGTATTTT
CASSLMPGTDTQYF
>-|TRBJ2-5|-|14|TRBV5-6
TGTGCCAGCAGCAGAATCCCAGGGGAGCAGACCCAGTACTTC
CASSRIPGEQTQYF